Each of the 12 T cell receptor beta chains below was sequenced from the same sample in a study of blood T cell repertoires in COVID-19. Libraries were prepared by immunoSEQ multiplex PCR; TCRdb keeps only in-frame clonotypes and omits some of them. The repertoire includes roughly 330,000 clones, approximately 86% of them detected once, and approximately 9.4% sits in the top ten. The sample was peripheral blood. Receptors were obtained from a man aged 25-40 years with COVID-19, enrolled during active disease.

There are a few counts of this clone. The V gene is TRBV10-3, the J gene TRBJ2-7, with 7 bases identical to TRBD1. Trimming took 3 bases from V and 5 from J; bases not matched to a gene: 10. Germline loops: CDR1 ENHRY, CDR2 SYGVKD. There are 15 residues in the CDR3. In nucleotides, the CDR3 is TGTGCCATCAGTGATTCAGAGGGGGCTCGGGACGAGCAGTACTTC. Translation gives CAISDSEGARDEQYF.

The J gene is TRBJ1-2, the V gene TRBV5-1, with D unresolved. Trimming left V 4 bases short and J 5 bases short, with 24 bases between. Germline V lookup: CDR1 SGHRS, CDR2 YFSETQ. The CDR3 consists of 17 residues. In DNA form, the CDR3 reads TGCGCCAGCAGCAAGCTACAGTGGGGAGTAACTCTATATGGCTACACCTTC. This encodes CASSKLQWGVTLYGYTF.

The chain couples TRBV18 to TRBJ2-5, with D perhaps TRBD2 (6 bases). Trimming pared 6 bases from V and 2 bases from J, leaving 16 bases between. The CDR3 has 15 amino acids. Germline values: CDR1 KGHSH, CDR2 LQKENI. The CDR3 sequence: CASSLFVRGQETQYF. DNA of the CDR3: TGTGCCAGCTCCCTTTTCGTCCGGGGGCAAGAGACCCAGTACTTC. Full variable domain (missing parts from reference TRBV18 and TRBJ2-5): NAGVMQNPRHLVRRRGQEARLRCSPMKGHSHVYWYRQLPEEGLKFMVYLQKENIIDESGMPKERFSAEFPKEGPSILRIQQVVRGDSAAYFCASSLFVRGQETQYFGPGTRLLVL.

The J gene is TRBJ2-7, the V gene TRBV28, with 9 positions matching TRBD1. CDR1 and CDR2 (germline): MDHEN, SYDVKM. The CDR3 is 15 amino acids. With V trimmed by 5 bases and J by 4 bases, 9 bases remained unmatched. The CDR3, as DNA: TGTGCCAGCAGTCCTCCGGGACAGGGTCGATACGAGCAGTACTTC. Translation gives CASSPPGQGRYEQYF.

This clone was seen only a few times. CDR3 in DNA: TGTGCCAGCAGCTCTCGACCGAGGGAGACCCAGTACTTC. Its translation: CASSSRPRETQYF. The chain couples TRBV11-2 to TRBJ2-5; D remains unclear. The CDR3 is made up of 13 amino acids. V lost 4 bases and J 5 bases, leaving 11 bases between the germline ends. The germline V gene encodes CDR1 SGHAT and CDR2 FQNNGV.

The chain links TRBV24-1 to TRBJ2-5; 10 bases fit TRBD2. CDR1 and CDR2 from the germline V gene are KGHDR and SFDVKD. CDR3 length: 18 residues. After removal of 6 bases from V and 2 bases from J, the junction contained 14 bases not matched to a gene. The DNA for the CDR3 is TGTGCCACCAGTCAATCCCCTGGGACTAGCGTCTGGCAAGAGACCCAGTACTTC. Amino acid sequence: CATSQSPGTSVWQETQYF.

This clone appeared a few times. The V gene is TRBV2, the J gene TRBJ2-1; D not resolved. With 7 bases removed from V and 5 bases from J, the gap between germline ends came to 12 bases. The CDR3 runs to 13 residues. Germline V gene data show CDR1 as SNHLY and CDR2 as FYNNEI. CDR3 protein: CASMLGGNNEQFF. CDR3 in DNA: TGTGCCAGCATGCTTGGCGGAAACAATGAGCAGTTCTTC.

The V and J genes are TRBV18 and TRBJ2-3; 10 positions agree with TRBD2. After removal of 5 bases from V and 6 bases from J, the junction contained 11 bases not matched to a gene. CDR1 KGHSH and CDR2 LQKENI come from the germline V gene. The CDR3 extends over 16 amino acids. This CDR3 reads CASSISGGAVVDTQYF. As DNA, the CDR3 is TGTGCCAGCTCAATAAGCGGGGGGGCCGTAGTTGATACGCAGTATTTT.

This clone was observed once. The limits of the CDR3 on the DNA are not certain, so only TCRdb's listed CDR3 is given. V is TRBV6-2 or TRBV6-3 and J is TRBJ1-1. CDR1 and CDR2 (germline): MNHEY, SVGEGT. The length of the CDR3 is 13 amino acids, counting both ends. The CDR3 loop reads CASSSSVNTEAFF.

For this clone: This CDR3 is also generated by other DNA sequences in the sample. CDR3 coding DNA: TGCGCCAGCAGCTACGGACAGGGAAATGAGCAGTTCTTC. It codes for CASSYGQGNEQFF. This rearrangement joins TRBV5-1 to TRBJ2-1; 8 nucleotides line up with TRBD1. The V and J ends lost 3 bases and 7 bases, in that order; junction bases with no gene match: 3. Germline V gives CDR1 SGHRS, CDR2 YFSETQ. CDR3 length: 13 residues.

The count of this clone is one. The chain employs TRBV9 and TRBJ1-1; tentative D call: TRBD1 (5 bases). Germline V lookup: CDR1 SGDLS, CDR2 YYNGEE. There are 14 residues in the CDR3. Trimming removed 4 bases from V and 2 bases from J, with 12 bases in between. The CDR3 sequence is CASSNPDSNTEAFF. For the CDR3, the DNA is TGTGCCAGCAGCAACCCAGACAGCAACACTGAAGCTTTCTTT.

V and J are TRBV18 and TRBJ1-4, with D perhaps TRBD1 (5 bases). V was cut by 4 bases and J by 3 bases, with 9 bases left in between. Germline lookup yields CDR1 KGHSH and CDR2 LQKENI. CDR3 size: 14 residues. CDR3 region: CASSRGTPNEKLFF. Written as DNA, the CDR3 is TGTGCCAGCTCACGTGGGACTCCTAATGAAAAACTGTTTTTT.